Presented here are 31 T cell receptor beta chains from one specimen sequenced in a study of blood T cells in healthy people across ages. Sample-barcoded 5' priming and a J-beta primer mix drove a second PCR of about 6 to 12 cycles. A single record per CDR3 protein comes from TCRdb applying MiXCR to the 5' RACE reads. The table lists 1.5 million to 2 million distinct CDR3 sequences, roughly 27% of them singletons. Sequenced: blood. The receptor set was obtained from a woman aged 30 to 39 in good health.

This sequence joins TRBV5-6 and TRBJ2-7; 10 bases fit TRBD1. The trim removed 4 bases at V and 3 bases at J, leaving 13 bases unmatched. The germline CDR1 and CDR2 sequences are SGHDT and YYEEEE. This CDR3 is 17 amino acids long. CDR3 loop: CASSPRGGTGVSYEQYF. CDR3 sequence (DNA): TGTGCCAGCAGCCCGAGAGGGGGGACAGGGGTTAGCTACGAGCAGTACTTC. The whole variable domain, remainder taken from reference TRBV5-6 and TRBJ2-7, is DAGVTQSPTHLIKTRGQQVTLRCSPKSGHDTVSWYQQALGQGPQFIFQYYEEEERQRGNFPDRFSGHQFPNYSSELNVNALLLGDSALYLCASSPRGGTGVSYEQYFGPGTRLTVT.

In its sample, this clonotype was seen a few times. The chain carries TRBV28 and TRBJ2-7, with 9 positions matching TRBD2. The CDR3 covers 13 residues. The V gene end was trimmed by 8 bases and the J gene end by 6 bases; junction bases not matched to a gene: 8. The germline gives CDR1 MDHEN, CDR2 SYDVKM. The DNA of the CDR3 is TGTGCCAGCGAAAGCGGGGGGTTGGGCGAGCAGTACTTC. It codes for CASESGGLGEQYF.

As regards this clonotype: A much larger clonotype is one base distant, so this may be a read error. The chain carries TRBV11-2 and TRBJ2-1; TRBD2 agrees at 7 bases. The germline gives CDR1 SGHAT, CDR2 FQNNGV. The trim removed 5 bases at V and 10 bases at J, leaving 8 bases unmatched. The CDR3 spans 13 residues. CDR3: CASSQGLSYEQFF. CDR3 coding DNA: TGTGCCAGCAGCCAGGGACTATCCTACGAGCAGTTCTTC.

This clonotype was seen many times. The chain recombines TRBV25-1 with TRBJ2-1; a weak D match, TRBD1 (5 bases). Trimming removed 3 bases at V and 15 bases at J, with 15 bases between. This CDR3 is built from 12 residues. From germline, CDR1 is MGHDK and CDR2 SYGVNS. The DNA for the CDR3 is TGTGCCAGCAGTGACACCCCTAAAGGGGCGTTCTTC. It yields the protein CASSDTPKGAFF.

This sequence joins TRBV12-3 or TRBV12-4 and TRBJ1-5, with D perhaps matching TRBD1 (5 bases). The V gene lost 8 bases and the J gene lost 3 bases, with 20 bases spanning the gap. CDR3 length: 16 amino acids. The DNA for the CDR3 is TGTGCCAGCTCCGGGGGGGATGGGAGGCTCAATCAGCCCCAGCATTTT. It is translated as CASSGGDGRLNQPQHF.

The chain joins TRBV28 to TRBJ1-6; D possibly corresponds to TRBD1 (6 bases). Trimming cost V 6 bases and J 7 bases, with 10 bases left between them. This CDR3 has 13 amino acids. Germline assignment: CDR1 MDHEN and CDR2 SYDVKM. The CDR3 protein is CASSGGLNSPLHF. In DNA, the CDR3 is TGTGCCAGCAGCGGGGGCCTGAATTCACCCCTCCACTTT.

CDR3 DNA: TGCAGTGCTAGTGAGGGGGGGCATCAGCCCCAGCATTTT. Amino acid sequence: CSASEGGHQPQHF. This chain joins TRBV20-1 and TRBJ1-5; TRBD1 might be the D (6 bases). The CDR3 extends over 13 amino acids. The ends were cut back, 3 bases at V and 5 bases at J, with 11 bases in the middle. CDR1 DFQATT and CDR2 SNEGSKA come from the germline V gene (reference sequence).

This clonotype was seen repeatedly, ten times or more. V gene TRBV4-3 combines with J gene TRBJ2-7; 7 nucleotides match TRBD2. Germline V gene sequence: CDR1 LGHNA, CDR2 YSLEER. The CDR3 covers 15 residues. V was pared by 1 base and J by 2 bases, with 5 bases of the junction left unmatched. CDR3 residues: CASSQGLAVAYEQYF. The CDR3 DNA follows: TGCGCCAGCAGCCAAGGACTAGCTGTAGCCTACGAGCAGTACTTC.

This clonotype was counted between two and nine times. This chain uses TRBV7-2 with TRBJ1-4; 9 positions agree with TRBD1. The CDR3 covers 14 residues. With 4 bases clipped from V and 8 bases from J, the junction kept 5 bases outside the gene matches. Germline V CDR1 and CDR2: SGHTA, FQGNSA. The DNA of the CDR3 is TGTGCCAGCAGCTCCGGGACAGGGATCGAAAAACTGTTTTTT. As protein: CASSSGTGIEKLFF.

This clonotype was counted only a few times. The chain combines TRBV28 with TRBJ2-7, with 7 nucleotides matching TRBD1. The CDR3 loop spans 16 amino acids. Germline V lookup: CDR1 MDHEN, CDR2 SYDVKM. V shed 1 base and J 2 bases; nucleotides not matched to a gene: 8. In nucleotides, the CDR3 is TGTGCCAGCAGTTTATTACCTGTGACAGGGACCTACGAGCAGTACTTC. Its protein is CASSLLPVTGTYEQYF.

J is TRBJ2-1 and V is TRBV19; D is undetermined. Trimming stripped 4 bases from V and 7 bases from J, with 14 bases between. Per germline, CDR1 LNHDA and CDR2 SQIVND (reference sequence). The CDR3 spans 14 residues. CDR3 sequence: CASSNSHAGNEQFF. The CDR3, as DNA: TGTGCCAGTAGTAATTCTCACGCCGGAAATGAGCAGTTCTTC.

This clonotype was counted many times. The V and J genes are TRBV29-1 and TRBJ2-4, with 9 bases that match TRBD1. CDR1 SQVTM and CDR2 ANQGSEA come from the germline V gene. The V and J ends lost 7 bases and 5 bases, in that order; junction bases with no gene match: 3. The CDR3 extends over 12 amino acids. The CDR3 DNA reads TGCAGCGGGGGACAGGGAGAAAACATTCAGTACTTC. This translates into CSGGQGENIQYF.

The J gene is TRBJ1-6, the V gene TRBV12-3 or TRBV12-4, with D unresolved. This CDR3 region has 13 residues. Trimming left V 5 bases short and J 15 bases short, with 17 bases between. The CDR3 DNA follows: TGTGCCAGCAGTATCGGGCCCAACCGGGGCCTCCACTTT. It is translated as CASSIGPNRGLHF.

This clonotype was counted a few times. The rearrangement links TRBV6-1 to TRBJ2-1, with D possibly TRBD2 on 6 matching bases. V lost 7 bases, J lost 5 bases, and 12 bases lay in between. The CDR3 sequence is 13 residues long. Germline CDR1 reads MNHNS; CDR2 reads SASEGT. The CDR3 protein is CASMPGENNEQFF. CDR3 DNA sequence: TGTGCCAGCATGCCGGGGGAAAACAATGAGCAGTTCTTC.

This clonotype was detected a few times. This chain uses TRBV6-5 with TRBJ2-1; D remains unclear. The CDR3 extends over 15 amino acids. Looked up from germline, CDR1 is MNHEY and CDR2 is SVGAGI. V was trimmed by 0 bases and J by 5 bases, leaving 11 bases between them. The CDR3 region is CASSYSSVSHNEQFF. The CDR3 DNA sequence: TGTGCCAGCAGTTACTCGAGTGTCAGTCACAATGAGCAGTTCTTC.

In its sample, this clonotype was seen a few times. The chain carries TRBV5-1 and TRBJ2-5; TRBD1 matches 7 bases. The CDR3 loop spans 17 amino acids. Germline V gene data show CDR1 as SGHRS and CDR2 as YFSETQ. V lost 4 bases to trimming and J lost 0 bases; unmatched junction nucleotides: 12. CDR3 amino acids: CASSTDRVIRYQETQYF. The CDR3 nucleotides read TGCGCCAGCAGCACCGACAGGGTAATAAGGTACCAAGAGACCCAGTACTTC.

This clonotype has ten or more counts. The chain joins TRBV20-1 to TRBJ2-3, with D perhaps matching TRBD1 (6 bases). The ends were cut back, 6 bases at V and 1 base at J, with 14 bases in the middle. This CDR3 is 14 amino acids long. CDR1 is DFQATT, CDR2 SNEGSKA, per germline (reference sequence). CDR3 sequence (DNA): TGCAGTGCCGATCGGGCAGGGGGCACAGATACGCAGTATTTT. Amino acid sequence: CSADRAGGTDTQYF.

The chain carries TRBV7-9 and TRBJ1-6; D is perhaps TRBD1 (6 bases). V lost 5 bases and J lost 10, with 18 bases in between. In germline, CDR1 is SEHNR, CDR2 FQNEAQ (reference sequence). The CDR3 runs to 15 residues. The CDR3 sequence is CASSGTGPNWSPLHF. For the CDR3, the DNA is TGTGCCAGCAGCGGTACAGGGCCCAATTGGTCACCCCTCCACTTT.

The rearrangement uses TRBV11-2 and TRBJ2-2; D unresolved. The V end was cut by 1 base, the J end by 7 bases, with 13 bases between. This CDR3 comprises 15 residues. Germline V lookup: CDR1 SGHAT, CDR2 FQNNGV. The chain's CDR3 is CASSLVWFRHGELFF. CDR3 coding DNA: TGTGCCAGCAGCTTAGTTTGGTTTAGGCACGGGGAGCTGTTTTTT.

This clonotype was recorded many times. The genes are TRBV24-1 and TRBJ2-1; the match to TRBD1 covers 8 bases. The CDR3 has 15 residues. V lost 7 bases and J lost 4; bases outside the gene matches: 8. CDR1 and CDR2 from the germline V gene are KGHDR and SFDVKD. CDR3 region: CATSPGQELYNEQFF. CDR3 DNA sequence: TGTGCCACCAGCCCGGGACAGGAATTATACAATGAGCAGTTCTTC.

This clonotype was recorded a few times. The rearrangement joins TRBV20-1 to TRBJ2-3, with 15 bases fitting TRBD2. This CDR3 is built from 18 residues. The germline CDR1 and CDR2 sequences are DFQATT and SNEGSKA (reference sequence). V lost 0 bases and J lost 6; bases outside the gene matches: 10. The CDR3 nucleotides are TGCAGTGCTAGAGATTGGACTAGCGGGAGGGTTGGTTTGGATACGCAGTATTTT. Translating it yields CSARDWTSGRVGLDTQYF.

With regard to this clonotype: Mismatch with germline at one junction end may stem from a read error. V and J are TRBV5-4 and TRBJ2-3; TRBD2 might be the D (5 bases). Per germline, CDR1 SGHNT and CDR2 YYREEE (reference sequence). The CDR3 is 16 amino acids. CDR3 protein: CANSLTGGQYTDTQYF. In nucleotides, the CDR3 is TGTGCCAACAGCTTGACGGGCGGGCAATACACAGATACGCAGTATTTT.

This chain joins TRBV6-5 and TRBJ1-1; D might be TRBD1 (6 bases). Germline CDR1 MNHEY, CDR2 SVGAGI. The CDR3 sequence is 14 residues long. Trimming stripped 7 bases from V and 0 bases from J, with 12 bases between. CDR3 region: CASIKTGMNTEAFF. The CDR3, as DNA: TGTGCCAGCATTAAAACAGGGATGAACACTGAAGCTTTCTTT.

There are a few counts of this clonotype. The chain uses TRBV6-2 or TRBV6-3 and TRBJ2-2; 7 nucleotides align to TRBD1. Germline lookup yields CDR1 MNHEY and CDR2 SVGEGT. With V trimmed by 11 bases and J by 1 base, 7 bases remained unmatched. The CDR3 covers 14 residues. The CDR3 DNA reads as TGTGCCGCAGGACAGGTCCTGAACACCGGGGAGCTGTTTTTT. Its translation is CAAGQVLNTGELFF.

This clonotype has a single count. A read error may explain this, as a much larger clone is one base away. For the CDR3, the DNA is TGCAGTGCTAGCGCACATGGGACAGCGGAGACCCAGTTCTTC. Amino acids: CSASAHGTAETQFF. The gene calls are TRBV20-1 and TRBJ2-1; 7 positions match TRBD1. The CDR3 is made up of 14 amino acids. CDR1 DFQATT and CDR2 SNEGSKA come from the germline V gene (reference sequence). With 3 bases clipped from V and 13 bases from J, the junction kept 15 bases outside the gene matches.

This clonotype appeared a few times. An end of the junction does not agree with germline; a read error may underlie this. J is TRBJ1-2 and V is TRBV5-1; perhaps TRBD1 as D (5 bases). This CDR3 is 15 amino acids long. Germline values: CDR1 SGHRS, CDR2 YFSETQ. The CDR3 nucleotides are TGCGCCGGCAGCCTGAGAAGGGGTCGGGACTATGGCTACACCTTC. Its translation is CAGSLRRGRDYGYTF. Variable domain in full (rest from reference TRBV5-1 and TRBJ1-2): KAGVTQTPRYLIKTRGQQVTLSCSPISGHRSVSWYQQTPGQGLQFLFEYFSETQRNKGNFPGRFSGRQFSNSRSEMNVSTLELGDSALYLCAGSLRRGRDYGYTFGSGTRLTVV.

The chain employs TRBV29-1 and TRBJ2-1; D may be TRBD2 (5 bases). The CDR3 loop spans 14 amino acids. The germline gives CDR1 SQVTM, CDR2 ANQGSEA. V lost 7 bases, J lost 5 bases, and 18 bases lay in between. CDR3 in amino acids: CSAQTGWSNNEQFF. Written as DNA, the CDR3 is TGCAGCGCCCAGACGGGGTGGAGTAACAATGAGCAGTTCTTC.

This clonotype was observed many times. CDR3 DNA sequence: TGCAGCATCTGGACAGGGTCGTTATCGTACAATGAGCAGTTCTTC. Translation: CSIWTGSLSYNEQFF. The genes are TRBV29-1 and TRBJ2-1, with 8 bases identical to TRBD1. The V and J ends lost 8 bases and 4 bases, in that order; junction bases with no gene match: 13. Germline loops: CDR1 SQVTM, CDR2 ANQGSEA. CDR3 length equals 15 residues.

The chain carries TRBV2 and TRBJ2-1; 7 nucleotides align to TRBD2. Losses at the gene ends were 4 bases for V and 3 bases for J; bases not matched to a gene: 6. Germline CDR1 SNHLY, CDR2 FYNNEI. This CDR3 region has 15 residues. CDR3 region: CASSAEVAGYNEQFF. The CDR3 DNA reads TGTGCCAGCAGTGCGGAAGTAGCGGGCTACAATGAGCAGTTCTTC.

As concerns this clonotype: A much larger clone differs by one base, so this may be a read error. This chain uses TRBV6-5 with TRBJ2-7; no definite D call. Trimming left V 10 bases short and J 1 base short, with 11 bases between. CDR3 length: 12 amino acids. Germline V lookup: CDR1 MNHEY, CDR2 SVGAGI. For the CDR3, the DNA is TGTGCCACCCAAGTCGGTTCCTACGAGCAGTACTTC. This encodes CATQVGSYEQYF.

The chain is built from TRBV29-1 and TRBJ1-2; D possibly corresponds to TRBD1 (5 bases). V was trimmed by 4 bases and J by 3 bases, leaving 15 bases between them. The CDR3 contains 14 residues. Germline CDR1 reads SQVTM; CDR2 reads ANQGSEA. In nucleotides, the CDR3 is TGCAGCGTTGTCCCCCAAGGGGTGGACTATGGCTACACCTTC. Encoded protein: CSVVPQGVDYGYTF.